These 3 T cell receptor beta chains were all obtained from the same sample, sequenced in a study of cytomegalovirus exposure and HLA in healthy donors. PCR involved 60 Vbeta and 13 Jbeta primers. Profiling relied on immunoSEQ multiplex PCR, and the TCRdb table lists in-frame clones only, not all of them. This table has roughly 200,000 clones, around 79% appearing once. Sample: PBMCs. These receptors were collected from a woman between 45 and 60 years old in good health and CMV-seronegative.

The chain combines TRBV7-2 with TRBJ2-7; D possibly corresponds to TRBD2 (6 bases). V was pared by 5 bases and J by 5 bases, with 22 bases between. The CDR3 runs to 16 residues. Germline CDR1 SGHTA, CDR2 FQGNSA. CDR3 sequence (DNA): TGTGCCAGCAGCACCCGGGTTGGTGGAGGGACCGACGAGCAGTACTTC. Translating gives CASSTRVGGGTDEQYF.

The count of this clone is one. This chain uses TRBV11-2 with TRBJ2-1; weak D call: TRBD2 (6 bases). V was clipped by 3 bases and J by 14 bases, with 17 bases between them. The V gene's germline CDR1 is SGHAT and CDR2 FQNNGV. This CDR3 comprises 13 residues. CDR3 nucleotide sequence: TGTGCCAGCAGCTTTGGAGGGGTAGGACGGGAGTTCTTC. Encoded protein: CASSFGGVGREFF. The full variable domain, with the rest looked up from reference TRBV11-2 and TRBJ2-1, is EAGVAQSPRYKIIEKRQSVAFWCNPISGHATLYWYQQILGQGPKLLIQFQNNGVVDDSQLPKDRFSAERLKGVDSTLKIQPAKLEDSAVYLCASSFGGVGREFFGPGTRLTVL.

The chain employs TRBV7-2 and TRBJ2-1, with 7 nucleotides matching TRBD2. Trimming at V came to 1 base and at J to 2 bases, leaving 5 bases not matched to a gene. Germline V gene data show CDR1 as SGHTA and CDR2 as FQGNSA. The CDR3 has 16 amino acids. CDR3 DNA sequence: TGTGCCAGCAGCTTAGGGGGCGGGAGAACCTACAATGAGCAGTTCTTC. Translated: CASSLGGGRTYNEQFF.